This entry describes one TCR beta chain. The data are from a study of blood T cell repertoires in COVID-19. The CDR3 spans 12 residues. Trimming shortened V by 7 bases and J by 5 bases, and 6 bases separated the two germline ends. The germline V gene encodes CDR1 MDHEN and CDR2 SYDVKM. Sequencing used immunoSEQ multiplex PCR; TCRdb keeps in-frame clones, though not all of them. The sample lists about 43,000 clones, 87% occurring once. This TCR was sampled from a man aged 55 to 69 with active COVID-19. The chain couples TRBV28 to TRBJ1-6; unclear D gene. The sequenced material came from peripheral blood. The CDR3 sequence is CASKRNNSPLHF. CDR3 DNA sequence: TGTGCCAGCAAGCGGAATAATTCACCCCTCCACTTT. The whole variable domain, filled in from reference TRBV28 and TRBJ1-6, reads DVKVTQSSRYLVKRTGEKVFLECVQDMDHENMFWYRQDPGLGLRLIYFSYDVKMKEKGDIPEGYSVSREKKERFSLILESASTNQTSMYLCASKRNNSPLHFGNGTRLTVT.